This paragraph covers one TCR beta chain sequence. Its antigen is not known. Vbeta (60) and Jbeta (13) primers were used in the PCR. Libraries were prepared by immunoSEQ multiplex PCR; TCRdb keeps only in-frame clonotypes and omits some of them. The sample contains 150,000 to 200,000 clones, 75% to 90% of which appear only once. The CDR3 spans 12 residues. CDR1 is SEHNR, CDR2 FQNEAQ, per germline (reference sequence). V was clipped by 8 bases and J by 1 base, with 9 bases between them. This sample is drawn from a study of cytomegalovirus exposure and HLA in healthy donors. Whole-study findings and limits: A prior analysis recorded that most TCR beta V segments were productive about 87% or about 30% of the time. The study designated some 180 TCR beta chains cytomegalovirus-associated.

This receptor was taken from a human donor in good health. V usage is TRBV7-9 and J usage is TRBJ2-7; tentatively, D is TRBD1 (6 bases). Sequenced: PBMCs. The CDR3 DNA is TGTGCCAGCGGACAGATTTCCTACGAGCAGTACTTC. Amino acid sequence: CASGQISYEQYF.